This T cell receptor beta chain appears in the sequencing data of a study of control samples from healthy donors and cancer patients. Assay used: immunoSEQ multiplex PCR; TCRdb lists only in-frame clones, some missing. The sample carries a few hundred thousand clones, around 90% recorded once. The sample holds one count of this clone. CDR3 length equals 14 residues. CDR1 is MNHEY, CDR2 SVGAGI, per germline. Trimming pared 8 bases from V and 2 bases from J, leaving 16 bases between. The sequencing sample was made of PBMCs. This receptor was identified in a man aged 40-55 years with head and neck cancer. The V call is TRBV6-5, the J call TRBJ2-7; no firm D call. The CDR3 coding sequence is TGTGCCAGCCGCCCCAGCTCGAATCCCTACGAGCAGTACTTC. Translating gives CASRPSSNPYEQYF.